The 4 T cell receptor beta chains below come from one sample, sequenced in a study of a mutant IDH1 vaccine in newly diagnosed glioma. The method was immunoSEQ multiplex PCR; TCRdb's version includes in-frame clones alone and lacks a portion of them. The sample gives just under 95,000 clones, about four fifths of which show up once; over 6.5% is in the top ten. Time point noted: baseline, week 1 (first vaccination visit). Described treatment: pre-vaccination baseline after standard-of-care therapy. This sample comprised PBMCs, obtained from a glioma patient treated with radiotherapy, temozolomide or both. The receptors originated from a man aged 35-49 years with glioma.

The rearrangement uses TRBV27 and TRBJ2-7; TRBD2 matches 9 bases. The CDR3 runs 15 residues. V trimming: 4 bases; J trimming: 4 bases; junction bases outside the gene matches: 8. The germline V gene encodes CDR1 MNHEY and CDR2 SMNVEV (reference sequence). DNA for the CDR3: TGTGCCAGCAGTTCACCTAGCGGGGCGACTTACGAGCAGTACTTC. The encoded protein is CASSSPSGATYEQYF.

The rearrangement joins TRBV7-9 to TRBJ1-4; D gene unclear. The germline V gene encodes CDR1 SEHNR and CDR2 FQNEAQ (reference sequence). The CDR3 covers 15 residues. V lost 0 bases and J lost 0, with 5 bases in between. The CDR3 nucleotides are TGTGCCAGCAGCTTAGCCAGAACAACTAATGAAAAACTGTTTTTT. Translated, it gives CASSLARTTNEKLFF.

This chain joins TRBV6-5 and TRBJ1-2; TRBD1 is a possible D gene (6 bases). Trimming took off 2 bases at V and 8 bases at J, with 18 bases between the two ends. The CDR3 is made up of 15 amino acids. In germline, CDR1 is MNHEY, CDR2 SVGAGI. The CDR3 spells CASSYRAGDLQGYTF. For the CDR3, the DNA is TGTGCCAGCAGTTACAGGGCAGGGGATCTCCAGGGCTACACCTTC.

The J gene is TRBJ1-2, the V gene TRBV19; 8 bases match TRBD1. J lost 4 bases, V lost 6 bases, and 10 bases had no gene match. The CDR3 has 15 residues. Per the germline V gene, CDR1 is LNHDA and CDR2 is SQIVND (reference sequence). The CDR3 coding sequence is TGTGCCAGTAGCACACTAGGACAGGGAACCTATGGCTACACCTTC. Its translation is CASSTLGQGTYGYTF.